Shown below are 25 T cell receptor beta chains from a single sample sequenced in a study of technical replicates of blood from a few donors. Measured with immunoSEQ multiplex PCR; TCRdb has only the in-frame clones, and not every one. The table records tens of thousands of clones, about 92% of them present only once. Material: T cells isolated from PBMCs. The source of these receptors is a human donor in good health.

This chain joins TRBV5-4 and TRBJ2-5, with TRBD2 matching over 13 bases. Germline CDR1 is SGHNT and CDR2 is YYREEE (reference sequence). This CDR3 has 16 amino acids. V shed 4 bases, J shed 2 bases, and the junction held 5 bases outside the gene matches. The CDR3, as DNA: TGTGCCAGCAGCACGGGGACTAGCGGGGATCAAGAGACCCAGTACTTC. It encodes CASSTGTSGDQETQYF.

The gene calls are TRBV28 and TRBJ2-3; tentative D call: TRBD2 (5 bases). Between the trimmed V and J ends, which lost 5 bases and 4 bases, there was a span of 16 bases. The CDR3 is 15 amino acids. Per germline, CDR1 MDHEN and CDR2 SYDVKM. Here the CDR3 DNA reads TGTGCCAGCAGTCGCCCGGCCGGAGGCCCAGATACGCAGTATTTT. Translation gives CASSRPAGGPDTQYF.

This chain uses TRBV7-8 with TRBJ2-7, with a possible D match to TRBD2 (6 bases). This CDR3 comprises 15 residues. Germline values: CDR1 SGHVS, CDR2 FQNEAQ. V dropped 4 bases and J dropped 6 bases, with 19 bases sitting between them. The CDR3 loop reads CASSSPERRRGEQYF. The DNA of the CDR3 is TGTGCCAGCAGCTCGCCGGAGAGAAGGCGGGGCGAGCAGTACTTC.

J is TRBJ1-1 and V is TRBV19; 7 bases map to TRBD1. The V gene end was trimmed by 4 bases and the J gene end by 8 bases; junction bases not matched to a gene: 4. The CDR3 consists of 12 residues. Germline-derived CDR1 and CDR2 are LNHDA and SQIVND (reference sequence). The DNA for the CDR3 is TGTGCCAGTAGTAAGAGGACAGGCGAAGCTTTCTTT. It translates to CASSKRTGEAFF.

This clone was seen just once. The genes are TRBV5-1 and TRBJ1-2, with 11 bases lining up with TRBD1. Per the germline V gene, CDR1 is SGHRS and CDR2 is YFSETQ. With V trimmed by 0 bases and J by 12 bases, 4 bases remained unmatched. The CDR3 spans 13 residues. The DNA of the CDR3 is TGCGCCAGCAGCTTGGCGGACAGGGGGCACCACACCTTC. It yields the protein CASSLADRGHHTF.

Here the CDR3 reads CASSSQGTGYGYTF. The DNA for the CDR3 is TGTGCCAGCAGTTCCCAGGGAACCGGCTATGGCTACACCTTC. The chain carries TRBV6-5 and TRBJ1-2, with a possible D match to TRBD1 (5 bases). This CDR3 has 14 amino acids. The germline gives CDR1 MNHEY, CDR2 SVGAGI. Trimming removed 4 bases at V and 4 bases at J, with 13 bases between.

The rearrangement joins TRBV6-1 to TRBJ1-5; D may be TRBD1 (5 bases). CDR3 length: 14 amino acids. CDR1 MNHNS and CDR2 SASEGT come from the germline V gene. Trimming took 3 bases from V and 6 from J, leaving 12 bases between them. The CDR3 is CASSDRRGGQPQHF. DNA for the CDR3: TGTGCCAGCAGTGATAGGAGGGGCGGTCAGCCCCAGCATTTT.

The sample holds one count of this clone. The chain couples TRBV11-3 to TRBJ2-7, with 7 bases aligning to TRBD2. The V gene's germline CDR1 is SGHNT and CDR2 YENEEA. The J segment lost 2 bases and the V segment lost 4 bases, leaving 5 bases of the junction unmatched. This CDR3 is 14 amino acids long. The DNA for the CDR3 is TGTGCCAGCAGCTCGGTAGCGGGTCCCTACGAGCAGTACTTC. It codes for CASSSVAGPYEQYF.

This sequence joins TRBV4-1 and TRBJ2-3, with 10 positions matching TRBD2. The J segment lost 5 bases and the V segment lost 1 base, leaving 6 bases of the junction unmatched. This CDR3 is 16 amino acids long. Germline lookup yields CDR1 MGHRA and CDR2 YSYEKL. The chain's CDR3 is CASSQASGGGIDTQYF. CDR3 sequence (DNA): TGCGCCAGCAGCCAAGCAAGCGGGGGGGGGATAGATACGCAGTATTTT.

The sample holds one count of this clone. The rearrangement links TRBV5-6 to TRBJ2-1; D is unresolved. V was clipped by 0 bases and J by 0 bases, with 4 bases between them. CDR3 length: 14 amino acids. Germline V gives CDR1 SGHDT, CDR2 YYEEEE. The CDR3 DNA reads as TGTGCCAGCAGCTTGGCTAGCTCCTACAATGAGCAGTTCTTC. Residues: CASSLASSYNEQFF.

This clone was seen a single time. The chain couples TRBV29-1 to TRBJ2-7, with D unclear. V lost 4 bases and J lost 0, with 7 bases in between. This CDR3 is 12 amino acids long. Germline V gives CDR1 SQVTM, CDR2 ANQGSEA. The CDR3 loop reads CSVVSPSYEQYF. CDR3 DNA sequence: TGCAGCGTTGTGAGTCCCTCCTACGAGCAGTACTTC.

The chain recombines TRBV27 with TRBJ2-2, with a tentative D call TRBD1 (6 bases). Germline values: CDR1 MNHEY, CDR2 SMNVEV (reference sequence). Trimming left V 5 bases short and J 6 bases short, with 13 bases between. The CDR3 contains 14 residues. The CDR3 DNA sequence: TGTGCCAGCAGTCTCTTAGACAGGTCCGGGGAGCTGTTTTTT. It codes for CASSLLDRSGELFF.

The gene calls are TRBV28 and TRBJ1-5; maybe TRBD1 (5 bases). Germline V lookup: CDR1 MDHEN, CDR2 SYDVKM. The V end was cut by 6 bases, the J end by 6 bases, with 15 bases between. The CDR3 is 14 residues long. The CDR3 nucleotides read TGTGCCAGCAGCCAGACGGGGGGTTTTCAGCCCCAGCATTTT. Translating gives CASSQTGGFQPQHF.

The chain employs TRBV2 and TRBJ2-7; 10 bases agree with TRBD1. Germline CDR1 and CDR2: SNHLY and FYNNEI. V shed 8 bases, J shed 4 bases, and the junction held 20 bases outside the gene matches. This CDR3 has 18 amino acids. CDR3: CASWPGGEPGQGLYEQYF. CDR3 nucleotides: TGTGCCAGCTGGCCGGGGGGCGAGCCGGGACAGGGGCTGTACGAGCAGTACTTC.

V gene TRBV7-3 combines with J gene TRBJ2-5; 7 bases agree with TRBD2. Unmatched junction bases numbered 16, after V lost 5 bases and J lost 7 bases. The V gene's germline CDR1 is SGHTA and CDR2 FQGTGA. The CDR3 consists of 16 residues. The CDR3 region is CASSPTAGFNPGTQYF. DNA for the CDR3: TGTGCCAGCAGCCCCACAGCGGGGTTTAATCCAGGGACCCAGTACTTC.

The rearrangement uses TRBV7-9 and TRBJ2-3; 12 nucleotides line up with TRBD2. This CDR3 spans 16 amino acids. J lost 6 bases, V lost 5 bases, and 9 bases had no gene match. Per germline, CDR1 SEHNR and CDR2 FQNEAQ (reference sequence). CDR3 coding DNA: TGTGCCAGCAGCCGACTAGCGGGAGTTGATACCGATACGCAGTATTTT. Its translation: CASSRLAGVDTDTQYF. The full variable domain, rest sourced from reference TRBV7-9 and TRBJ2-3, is DTGVSQNPRHKITKRGQNVTFRCDPISEHNRLYWYRQTLGQGPEFLTYFQNEAQLEKSRLLSDRFSAERPKGSFSTLEIQRTEQGDSAMYLCASSRLAGVDTDTQYFGPGTRLTVL.

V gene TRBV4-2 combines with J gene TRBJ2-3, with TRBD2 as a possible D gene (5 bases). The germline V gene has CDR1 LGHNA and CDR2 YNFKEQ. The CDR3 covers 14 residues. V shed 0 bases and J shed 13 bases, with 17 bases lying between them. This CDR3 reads CASSQDPVTSREYF. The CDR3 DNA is TGTGCCAGCAGCCAAGATCCGGTCACTAGTCGAGAGTATTTT.

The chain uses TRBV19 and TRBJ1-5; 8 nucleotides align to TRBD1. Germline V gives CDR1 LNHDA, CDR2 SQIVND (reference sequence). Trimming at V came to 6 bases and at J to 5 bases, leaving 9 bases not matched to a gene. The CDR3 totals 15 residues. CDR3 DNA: TGTGCCAGTAGCTGGGCCTGGACAGGGCATCAGCCCCAGCATTTT. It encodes CASSWAWTGHQPQHF.

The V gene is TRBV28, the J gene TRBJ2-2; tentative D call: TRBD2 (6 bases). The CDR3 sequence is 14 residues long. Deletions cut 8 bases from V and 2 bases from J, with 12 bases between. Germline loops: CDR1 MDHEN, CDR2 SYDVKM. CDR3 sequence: CASLRGSNTGELFF. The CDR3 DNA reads TGTGCCAGCTTGCGGGGATCAAACACCGGGGAGCTGTTTTTT.

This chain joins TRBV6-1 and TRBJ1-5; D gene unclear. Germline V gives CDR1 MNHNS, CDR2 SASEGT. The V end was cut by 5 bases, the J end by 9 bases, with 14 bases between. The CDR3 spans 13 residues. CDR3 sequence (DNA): TGTGCCAGCAGTCCGGACGGGGTTAGGCCCCAGCATTTT. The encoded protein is CASSPDGVRPQHF.

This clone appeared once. For the CDR3, the DNA is TGTGCCAGTAGCTACGGACAGGGCAGTGAAGCTTTCTTT. Protein product: CASSYGQGSEAFF. The chain couples TRBV19 to TRBJ1-1; 8 bases match TRBD1. V gave up 6 bases and J gave up 7 bases; unmatched junction bases: 7. Per the germline V gene, CDR1 is LNHDA and CDR2 is SQIVND (reference sequence). The CDR3 spans 13 residues.

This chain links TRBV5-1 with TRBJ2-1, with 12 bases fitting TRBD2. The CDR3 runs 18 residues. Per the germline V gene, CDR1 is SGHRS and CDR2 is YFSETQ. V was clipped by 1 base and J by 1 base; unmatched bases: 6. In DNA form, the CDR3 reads TGCGCCAGCAGCTTGAGTCTAGCGGGAGGGGAGTCCTACAATGAGCAGTTCTTC. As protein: CASSLSLAGGESYNEQFF.

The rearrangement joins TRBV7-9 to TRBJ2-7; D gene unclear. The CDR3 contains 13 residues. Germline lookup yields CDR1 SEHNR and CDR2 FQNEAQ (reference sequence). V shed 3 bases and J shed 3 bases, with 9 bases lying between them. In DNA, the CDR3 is TGTGCCAGCAGCTTCCAGGAAGACTACGAGCAGTACTTC. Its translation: CASSFQEDYEQYF.

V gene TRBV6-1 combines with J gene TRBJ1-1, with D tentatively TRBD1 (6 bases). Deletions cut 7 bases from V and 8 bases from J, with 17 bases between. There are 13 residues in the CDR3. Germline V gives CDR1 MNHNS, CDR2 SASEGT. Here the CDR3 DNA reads TGTGCCAGCATTTACAGGGAGTGGGAAGAAGCTTTCTTT. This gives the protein CASIYREWEEAFF.

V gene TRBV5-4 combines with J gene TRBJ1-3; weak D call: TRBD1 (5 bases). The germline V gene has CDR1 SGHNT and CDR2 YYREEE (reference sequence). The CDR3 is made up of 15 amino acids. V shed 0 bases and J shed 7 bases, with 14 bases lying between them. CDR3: CASSLEAGLGNTIYF. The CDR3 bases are TGTGCCAGCAGCTTGGAGGCAGGGCTCGGCAACACCATATATTTT.